A selection of T cell receptor beta chains follows, all from one sample in a study of T-cell reconstitution after alpha-beta-depleted transplantation in children. Via MiXCR, TCRdb re-called the PCR reads, giving one row per CDR3 protein. The table lists nearly 9,500 distinct CDR3 sequences, approximately 14% of them singletons. The sample in question was PBMCs, mostly from graft donor cells, obtained 60 days after TCRalphabeta/CD19-depleted stem cell transplant. The receptors were gathered from a male patient aged 5 to 17 who had a stem cell transplant for acute lymphoblastic leukemia, so the T cells may come from the graft donor. The CDR3 runs from the conserved cysteine through the conserved F or W. Fields, in order: V gene, J gene, D gene, clone size, CDR3 protein, CDR3 DNA. D genes are given only for firm matches. Some rows have no size entry. The others give once, few or many, or a class for an expanded clone.

TRBV7-8	TRBJ2-1	.	once	CASSLESNEQFF	TGTGCCAGCAGCTTAGAAAGCAATGAGCAGTTCTTC
TRBV7-9	TRBJ1-6	TRBD1	many	CASSFAGRGDNSPLHF	TGTGCCAGCAGCTTCGCGGGCAGGGGGGACAATTCACCCCTCCACTTT
TRBV10-3	TRBJ2-7	TRBD1	medium-sized	CAISDGQGANEQYF	TGTGCCATCAGTGATGGACAGGGGGCTAACGAGCAGTACTTC
TRBV2	TRBJ2-3	TRBD1	many	CASKRQGAPETQYF	TGTGCCAGCAAACGACAGGGGGCGCCTGAGACGCAGTATTTT
TRBV4-1	TRBJ1-2	.	many	CASSQVGRADRYTF	TGCGCCAGCAGCCAAGTAGGCAGGGCGGACCGCTACACCTTC
TRBV2	TRBJ2-6	.	many	CASSVGRFRSGANVLTF	TGTGCCAGCAGTGTGGGCAGGTTTCGCTCTGGGGCCAACGTCCTGACTTTC
TRBV20-1	TRBJ2-5	TRBD2	few	CSAVRGIQETQYF	TGCAGTGCGGTGCGGGGGATCCAAGAGACCCAGTACTTC
TRBV5-1	TRBJ2-3	.	medium-sized	CASSGGRGHSTDTQYF	TGCGCCAGCAGCGGGGGAAGGGGCCACAGCACAGATACGCAGTATTTT
TRBV9	TRBJ1-2	.	many	CASSVVTGTNYGYTF	TGTGCCAGCAGCGTAGTTACCGGAACTAACTATGGCTACACCTTC
TRBV7-2	TRBJ2-7	.	many	CASSASSPYEQYF	TGTGCCAGCAGCGCATCGAGCCCCTACGAGCAGTACTTC
TRBV6-2/TRBV6-3	TRBJ2-5	TRBD1	.	CARWTRDRGQETQYF	TGTGCCAGGTGGACCCGGGACAGGGGCCAAGAGACCCAGTACTTC
TRBV11-1	TRBJ2-7	.	many	CASSSRGGAEPYEQYF	TGTGCCAGCAGCTCGAGGGGGGGGGCTGAACCCTACGAGCAGTACTTC
TRBV6-5	TRBJ2-1	.	once	CASSLAWGSYNEQFF	TGTGCCAGCAGTTTGGCATGGGGCTCCTACAATGAGCAGTTCTTC
TRBV3-1	TRBJ2-1	.	few	CASSKHLRSGPNNEQFF	TGTGCCAGCAGCAAGCACCTGCGTTCGGGCCCAAACAATGAGCAGTTCTTC
TRBV20-1	TRBJ1-5	.	many	CSAREGGQPQHF	TGCAGTGCTAGAGAAGGGGGACAGCCCCAGCATTTT
TRBV6-5	TRBJ1-1	TRBD1	many	CASSRRWDRGEENTEAFF	TGTGCCAGCAGCCGTCGATGGGACAGGGGTGAGGAGAACACTGAAGCTTTCTTT
TRBV5-4	TRBJ2-4	.	many	CASSLERGTKNIQYF	TGTGCCAGCAGCTTGGAAAGGGGAACCAAAAACATTCAGTACTTC
TRBV20-1	TRBJ1-5	.	many	CSARRGQPQHF	TGCAGTGCTAGAAGGGGTCAGCCCCAGCATTTT
TRBV15	TRBJ2-5	.	many	CATSRDPRAQETQYF	TGTGCCACCAGCAGAGACCCCCGGGCCCAAGAGACCCAGTACTTC
TRBV7-3	TRBJ2-1	TRBD2	many	CASSWGGGGEQFF	TGTGCCAGCAGCTGGGGGGGTGGCGGCGAGCAGTTCTTC
TRBV18	TRBJ1-1	.	.	CASSHGGGDTEAFF	TGTGCCAGCTCACACGGTGGAGGGGACACTGAAGCTTTCTTT
TRBV14	TRBJ2-7	TRBD1	many	CASSQEDRVFEQYF	TGTGCCAGCAGCCAAGAAGACAGGGTATTCGAGCAGTACTTC
TRBV4-2	TRBJ1-2	.	many	CASSQDARGVDGYTF	TGTGCCAGCAGCCAAGATGCCCGGGGCGTTGATGGCTACACCTTC
TRBV5-6	TRBJ1-1	.	many	CASSFQGRGYAEAFF	TGTGCCAGCAGCTTCCAGGGGAGAGGGTACGCTGAAGCTTTCTTT
TRBV6-1	TRBJ1-1	TRBD1	many	CASSERDRNTEAFF	TGTGCCAGCAGTGAGAGGGACAGGAACACTGAAGCTTTCTTT
TRBV9	TRBJ1-1	.	many	CASSVAQNTEAFF	TGTGCCAGCAGCGTAGCCCAGAACACTGAAGCTTTCTTT
TRBV5-1	TRBJ1-2	.	many	CASRYTGERRHGYTF	TGCGCCAGCAGGTATACAGGCGAACGTCGGCATGGCTACACCTTC
TRBV11-2	TRBJ2-7	TRBD2	.	CASSFPGGYEQYF	TGTGCCAGCAGCTTTCCGGGGGGCTACGAGCAGTACTTC
TRBV7-9	TRBJ2-2	.	.	CASTRDGELFF	TGTGCCAGCACCCGAGACGGGGAGCTGTTTTTT
TRBV2	TRBJ1-2	.	.	CASSEPRGYFNYGYTF	TGTGCCAGCAGCGAACCTCGAGGATATTTTAACTATGGCTACACCTTC
TRBV7-2	TRBJ2-7	TRBD2	many	CASSLGAGGVYEQYF	TGTGCCAGCAGCTTAGGAGCGGGAGGCGTCTACGAGCAGTACTTC
TRBV5-1	TRBJ2-1	.	many	CASSTLDRAVQGNEQFF	TGCGCCAGCAGCACCCTCGACAGAGCGGTTCAAGGCAATGAGCAGTTCTTC
TRBV18	TRBJ1-1	.	many	CASSPGVGSTEAFF	TGTGCCAGCTCACCGGGGGTGGGGAGCACTGAAGCTTTCTTT
TRBV5-1	TRBJ1-2	TRBD1	many	CASSDGDRESNYGYTF	TGCGCCAGCAGCGACGGGGACAGGGAGTCTAACTATGGCTACACCTTC
TRBV7-9	TRBJ2-5	.	few	CASSLKRTYQETQYF	TGTGCCAGCAGCTTAAAGCGGACGTACCAAGAGACCCAGTACTTC
TRBV2	TRBJ2-7	.	many	CASRVDRSSYEQYF	TGTGCCAGCAGGGTCGACAGAAGCTCCTACGAGCAGTACTTC
TRBV2	TRBJ2-1	.	many	CASSVVTTSTEGEQFF	TGTGCCAGCAGTGTAGTTACGACCTCGACCGAGGGGGAGCAGTTCTTC
TRBV19	TRBJ1-1	.	large	CASTRLGRTNTEAFF	TGTGCCAGTACCCGGCTGGGACGGACGAACACTGAAGCTTTCTTT
TRBV5-1	TRBJ1-1	.	many	CASSSQGDAFF	TGCGCCAGCAGCTCACAGGGTGACGCTTTCTTT
TRBV4-1	TRBJ2-7	.	many	CASSPLRAPGYEQYF	TGCGCCAGCAGCCCCCTTAGGGCACCGGGGTACGAGCAGTACTTC
TRBV12-3/TRBV12-4	TRBJ1-4	.	many	CASSLGFQGINEKLFF	TGTGCCAGCAGTTTAGGCTTCCAGGGAATTAATGAAAAACTGTTTTTT
TRBV30	TRBJ2-4	.	many	CAWSVHRLAKNIQYF	TGTGCCTGGAGTGTACATCGACTAGCCAAAAACATTCAGTACTTC
TRBV24-1	TRBJ2-2	.	many	CATRKANTGELFF	TGTGCCACCCGGAAAGCGAACACCGGGGAGCTGTTTTTT
TRBV7-6	TRBJ2-7	.	many	CASSPDTLDNTYEQYF	TGTGCCAGCAGTCCGGACACCCTAGATAACACCTACGAGCAGTACTTC
TRBV21-1	TRBJ1-3	.	many	CASSKERTGKGFCGNTIYF	TGTGCCAGCAGCAAAGAGAGGACAGGGAAGGGGTTTTGTGGAAACACCATATATTTT
TRBV5-1	TRBJ2-7	.	medium-sized	CASSLDYYEQYF	TGCGCCAGCAGCTTGGATTACTACGAGCAGTACTTC